A selection of T cell receptor beta chains follows, all from one sample in a study of human T cells and chemical hapten exposure. TCRdb reprocessed the RACE reads with MiXCR, giving one entry per CDR3 protein. Of 130,000 or so distinct CDR3 sequences in the sample, about 11% were seen once. The material was whole blood, obtained in connection with sensitization to the hapten diphenylcyclopropenone (DPC). These receptors were collected from a woman aged 45-60 years with alopecia areata. Some clones in this sample may be carry-over from other donors' samples. Both conserved end residues are part of each CDR3.

j_call: TRBJ1-5; v_call: TRBV28; cdr3_aa: CASSPGQGPNQPQHF
j_call: TRBJ2-6; v_call: TRBV9; cdr3_aa: CASSLSGRAANVLTF
j_call: TRBJ2-5; v_call: TRBV4-2; cdr3_aa: CASSQDVAIQETQYF
j_call: TRBJ1-6; v_call: TRBV6-2/TRBV6-3; cdr3_aa: CASSYDRPNSPLHF
j_call: TRBJ1-1; v_call: TRBV13; cdr3_aa: CASSLEVPNTEAFF
j_call: TRBJ2-7; v_call: TRBV7-6; cdr3_aa: CASGTSYEQYF
j_call: TRBJ2-6; v_call: TRBV29-1; cdr3_aa: CSVRTFGANVLTF
j_call: TRBJ1-2; v_call: TRBV20-1; cdr3_aa: CSGSDSSYGYTF
j_call: TRBJ1-5; v_call: TRBV18; cdr3_aa: CASSPDSTGARGAQHF
j_call: TRBJ1-1; v_call: TRBV4-3; cdr3_aa: CASSQVAIRGGNTEAFF
j_call: TRBJ2-5; v_call: TRBV3-1; cdr3_aa: CASSVLSLQETQYF
j_call: TRBJ1-2; v_call: TRBV29-1; cdr3_aa: CSVGEGSLGYTF
j_call: TRBJ1-5; v_call: TRBV6-4; cdr3_aa: CASSDNPNQPQHF
j_call: TRBJ2-3; v_call: TRBV5-1; cdr3_aa: CASSLAGDRTDTQYF
j_call: TRBJ2-7; v_call: TRBV20-1; cdr3_aa: CSAPTSGRSYEQYF
j_call: TRBJ1-3; v_call: TRBV11-2; cdr3_aa: CASSLGSGNTIYF
j_call: TRBJ1-1; v_call: TRBV13; cdr3_aa: CASSLRTGRTEAFF
j_call: TRBJ2-5; v_call: TRBV28; cdr3_aa: CASSLTGPETQYF
j_call: TRBJ2-1; v_call: TRBV11-2; cdr3_aa: CASSLLGRAGEQFF
j_call: TRBJ1-6; v_call: TRBV30; cdr3_aa: CAWSAGRGENSPLHF
j_call: TRBJ2-6; v_call: TRBV11-2; cdr3_aa: CASSSLGGQGYGANVLTF
j_call: TRBJ1-4; v_call: TRBV15; cdr3_aa: CATSSETGGWNEKLFF
j_call: TRBJ1-5; v_call: TRBV6-5; cdr3_aa: CASSARDNQPQHF
j_call: TRBJ1-2; v_call: TRBV12-3/TRBV12-4; cdr3_aa: CASSTTNYGYTF
j_call: TRBJ1-2; v_call: TRBV12-5; cdr3_aa: CASGLGGSPYGYTF
j_call: TRBJ2-7; v_call: TRBV4-1; cdr3_aa: CASSQGGQGGHEQYF
j_call: TRBJ2-1; v_call: TRBV24-1; cdr3_aa: CATSDFEEQFF
j_call: TRBJ1-3; v_call: TRBV6-6; cdr3_aa: CASIRGPDSGNTIYF
j_call: TRBJ2-6; v_call: TRBV6-5; cdr3_aa: CASTGTSSSGANVLTF
j_call: TRBJ1-1; v_call: TRBV20-1; cdr3_aa: CSAPNRGEGTEAFF
j_call: TRBJ1-4; v_call: TRBV4-1; cdr3_aa: CASSRVRGGRQEKLFF
j_call: TRBJ1-1; v_call: TRBV29-1; cdr3_aa: CSVDRAQGASTEAFF
j_call: TRBJ1-2; v_call: TRBV12-5; cdr3_aa: CASAKGGYGYTF
j_call: TRBJ1-5; v_call: TRBV7-6; cdr3_aa: CASSFGGNQPQHF
j_call: TRBJ1-2; v_call: TRBV12-3/TRBV12-4; cdr3_aa: CASSRMDRERGGYTF
j_call: TRBJ1-6; v_call: TRBV6-5; cdr3_aa: CASGTVGSPLHF
j_call: TRBJ1-2; v_call: TRBV20-1; cdr3_aa: CSARDSQGQYSKSYGYTF
j_call: TRBJ1-2; v_call: TRBV20-1; cdr3_aa: CSARGRGVGHGYTF
j_call: TRBJ2-1; v_call: TRBV12-3/TRBV12-4; cdr3_aa: CAAARAGSYNEQFF
j_call: TRBJ2-3; v_call: TRBV7-2; cdr3_aa: CASSQDGTYTDTQYF
j_call: TRBJ1-1; v_call: TRBV28; cdr3_aa: CASSRFRDQVTEAFF
j_call: TRBJ1-3; v_call: TRBV12-3/TRBV12-4; cdr3_aa: CASSLTGPSGNTIYF
j_call: TRBJ2-7; v_call: TRBV12-3/TRBV12-4; cdr3_aa: CASSWQGADEQYF
j_call: TRBJ1-1; v_call: TRBV10-3; cdr3_aa: CAISERDSRGNTEAFF
j_call: TRBJ2-5; v_call: TRBV29-1; cdr3_aa: CSVEVGDGRIGTQYF
j_call: TRBJ1-5; v_call: TRBV7-9; cdr3_aa: CASSLQGANQPQHF
j_call: TRBJ2-3; v_call: TRBV20-1; cdr3_aa: CSAPPLARDTDTQYF
j_call: TRBJ2-3; v_call: TRBV29-1; cdr3_aa: CSVDSGRTDTQYF
j_call: TRBJ2-5; v_call: TRBV12-3/TRBV12-4; cdr3_aa: CASNTLGRAETQYF
j_call: TRBJ1-5; v_call: TRBV24-1; cdr3_aa: CATSVRQGPRRNQPQHF
j_call: TRBJ2-2; v_call: TRBV20-1; cdr3_aa: CSARSMSSGNTGELFF
j_call: TRBJ2-7; v_call: TRBV7-2; cdr3_aa: CASSLRWGVDEQYF